This T cell receptor (beta chain) was recovered during a study of PD-L1 blockade in urothelial cancer. Across the study: Male sex and bladder-origin urothelial cancer were recorded for about 90% of the roughly 29 patients. Blood drawn 3 weeks (second dose) and 6 weeks after treatment start was analyzed. Blood samples had a median of approximately 150,000 T cells, 83,000 or so unique TCRs, and clonality 0.075 to 0.095.

Germline-derived CDR1 and CDR2 are MGHRA and YSYEKL. The CDR3 has 20 residues. The V segment lost 4 bases and the J segment 3 bases; nucleotides outside the gene matches: 15. Repertoires were generated with immunoSEQ multiplex PCR, while TCRdb's copy carries only in-frame clones and drops some. The sample shows about 110,000 clones, under 85% of them seen only once. Sample contribution per patient ranged from 1 to 8, covering pretreatment and on-treatment. The TCR sequence derives from a man in his fifties or sixties with urothelial cancer. This material consisted of PBMCs, taken around atezolizumab (anti-PD-L1) treatment. The V and J genes are TRBV4-1 and TRBJ2-3; 14 nucleotides match TRBD2. CDR3 coding DNA: TGCGCCAGCAGCCCCTACTCGGGACTAGCGGGAGACTTCAGAACAGATACGCAGTATTTT. Protein sequence: CASSPYSGLAGDFRTDTQYF.